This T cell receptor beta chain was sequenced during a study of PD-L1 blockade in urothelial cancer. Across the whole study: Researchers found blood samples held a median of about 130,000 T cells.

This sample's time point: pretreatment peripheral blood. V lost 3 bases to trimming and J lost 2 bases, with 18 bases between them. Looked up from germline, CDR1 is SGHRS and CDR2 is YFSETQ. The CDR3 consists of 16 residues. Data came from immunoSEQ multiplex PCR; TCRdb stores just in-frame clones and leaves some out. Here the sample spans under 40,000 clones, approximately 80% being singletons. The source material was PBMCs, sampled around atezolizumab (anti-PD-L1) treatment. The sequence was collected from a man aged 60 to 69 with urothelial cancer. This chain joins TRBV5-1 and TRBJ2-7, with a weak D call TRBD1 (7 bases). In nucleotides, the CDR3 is TGCGCCAGCAGCTCCCAGGGGGGTAGGCACACCTACGAGCAGTACTTC. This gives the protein CASSSQGGRHTYEQYF.